The 25 T cell receptor beta chains listed next were all sequenced from one sample in a study of cytomegalovirus exposure and HLA in healthy donors. The PCR used 60 Vbeta and 13 Jbeta primers. The protocol was immunoSEQ multiplex PCR, while the TCRdb copy is restricted to in-frame clones and leaves out a portion. The data show 130,000 to 150,000 clones, around 79% seen once. The sequencing input was PBMCs. All receptors come from a man aged 35 to 55 in good health and CMV-seropositive.

The chain has TRBV18 and TRBJ1-2, with 7 bases fitting TRBD1. V gave up 4 bases and J gave up 3 bases; unmatched junction bases: 8. The CDR3 has 15 amino acids. In germline, CDR1 is KGHSH, CDR2 LQKENI. The CDR3 region has the DNA TGTGCCAGCTCACTCACCAGTCAGGGGGACTATGGCTACACCTTC. Translated: CASSLTSQGDYGYTF. The whole variable domain, remainder taken from reference TRBV18 and TRBJ1-2, is NAGVMQNPRHLVRRRGQEARLRCSPMKGHSHVYWYRQLPEEGLKFMVYLQKENIIDESGMPKERFSAEFPKEGPSILRIQQVVRGDSAAYFCASSLTSQGDYGYTFGSGTRLTVV.

This clone was observed a single time. The chain recombines TRBV11-3 with TRBJ2-1; weak D call: TRBD2 (6 bases). V was pared by 2 bases and J by 4 bases, with 12 bases between. CDR3 length: 15 amino acids. Germline CDR1 reads SGHNT; CDR2 reads YENEEA. This CDR3 is CASSLSGGKYNEQFF. CDR3 DNA: TGTGCCAGCAGCTTATCTGGCGGGAAGTACAATGAGCAGTTCTTC.

The chain combines TRBV9 with TRBJ2-1; TRBD1 matches at 7 bases. Germline assignment: CDR1 SGDLS and CDR2 YYNGEE. Germline trimming cut 2 bases from V and 2 bases from J; bases unmatched to any gene: 10. The CDR3 has 17 residues. Here the CDR3 DNA reads TGTGCCAGCAGCGTGGGGACAGAGCTAAGTCCCTACAATGAGCAGTTCTTC. Residues: CASSVGTELSPYNEQFF.

The chain combines TRBV28 with TRBJ2-7, with 8 bases lining up with TRBD1. The CDR3 spans 15 residues. The germline CDR1 and CDR2 sequences are MDHEN and SYDVKM. The V gene end was trimmed by 3 bases and the J gene end by 2 bases; junction bases not matched to a gene: 6. DNA for the CDR3: TGTGCCAGCAGTTTTACCGGGACAGGAGCCTACGAGCAGTACTTC. It yields the protein CASSFTGTGAYEQYF.

This clone was observed a handful of times. This chain's CDR3 is CASSHIGGGDYSPLHF. The DNA of the CDR3 is TGCGCCAGCAGCCATATCGGGGGAGGGGATTATTCACCCCTCCACTTT. The rearrangement uses TRBV4-1 and TRBJ1-6, with D possibly matching TRBD1 (5 bases). V lost 3 bases and J lost 8, with 17 bases in between. Germline V lookup: CDR1 MGHRA, CDR2 YSYEKL. The CDR3 spans 16 residues.

This chain joins TRBV7-9 and TRBJ2-1; the match to TRBD2 covers 7 bases. From germline, CDR1 is SEHNR and CDR2 FQNEAQ (reference sequence). The V segment lost 1 base and the J segment 7 bases; nucleotides outside the gene matches: 7. The CDR3 runs to 15 residues. CDR3: CASSLGGGFRNEQFF. DNA of the CDR3: TGTGCCAGCAGCTTAGGGGGAGGGTTTAGGAATGAGCAGTTCTTC.

The chain uses TRBV6-4 and TRBJ1-5; 8 nucleotides line up with TRBD1. Per germline, CDR1 MRHNA and CDR2 SNTAGT. The V and J ends lost 3 bases and 0 bases, in that order; junction bases with no gene match: 10. The CDR3 length is 18 residues. CDR3 residues: CASSEGRTGFGSNQPQHF. As DNA, the CDR3 is TGTGCCAGCAGTGAGGGGCGGACAGGGTTTGGTAGCAATCAGCCCCAGCATTTT.

V and J are TRBV11-2 and TRBJ1-1; perhaps TRBD1 as D (5 bases). The germline V gene encodes CDR1 SGHAT and CDR2 FQNNGV. Trimming took off 1 base at V and 5 bases at J, with 11 bases between the two ends. There are 14 residues in the CDR3. The CDR3 is CASSLAQGRTEAFF. Here the CDR3 DNA reads TGTGCCAGCAGCTTAGCCCAGGGTCGGACTGAAGCTTTCTTT.

This clone was counted between two and nine times. The rearrangement joins TRBV29-1 to TRBJ2-1, with 10 positions matching TRBD1. This CDR3 has 18 residues. CDR1 and CDR2 (germline): SQVTM, ANQGSEA. V dropped 2 bases and J dropped 6; count of bases not matched to a gene: 16. The CDR3 nucleotides read TGCAGCGTTGAACCGGGACAGGGGTATGGTTATGCCGGCAATGAGCAGTTCTTC. Its translation is CSVEPGQGYGYAGNEQFF.

The chain carries TRBV7-3 and TRBJ2-5, with 8 bases fitting TRBD2. V dropped 1 base and J dropped 4; count of bases not matched to a gene: 5. CDR1 is SGHTA, CDR2 FQGTGA, per germline. This CDR3 contains 15 residues. The CDR3 loop reads CASSLNSGSPETQYF. The CDR3, as DNA: TGTGCCAGCAGCTTAAACAGCGGGAGTCCAGAGACCCAGTACTTC.

The V call is TRBV5-5, the J call TRBJ1-4, with 8 bases matching TRBD1. CDR3 length: 15 amino acids. Losses at the gene ends were 0 bases for V and 11 bases for J; bases not matched to a gene: 9. The germline V gene encodes CDR1 SGHKS and CDR2 YYEKEE (reference sequence). The CDR3 bases are TGTGCCAGCAGCTTGGTAAAGGGACAGGAAGGGAAACTGTTTTTT. Its protein product is CASSLVKGQEGKLFF.

For this clone: This CDR3 is also generated by other DNA sequences in the sample. This chain links TRBV7-9 with TRBJ1-3; 7 nucleotides match TRBD1. The CDR3 spans 15 residues. J was trimmed by 0 bases and V by 4 bases; bases with no gene match: 3. The V gene's germline CDR1 is SEHNR and CDR2 FQNEAQ (reference sequence). The DNA for the CDR3 is TGTGCCAGCAGCTCGGGACAGAGCTCTGGAAACACCATATATTTT. Encoded protein: CASSSGQSSGNTIYF.

V gene TRBV7-9 combines with J gene TRBJ1-1; a possible D gene is TRBD1 (6 bases). V dropped 1 base and J dropped 2 bases, with 8 bases sitting between them. This CDR3 spans 14 amino acids. Germline-derived CDR1 and CDR2 are SEHNR and FQNEAQ (reference sequence). CDR3 protein: CASSLEQGNTEAFF. The CDR3 bases are TGTGCCAGCAGCTTAGAACAGGGAAACACTGAAGCTTTCTTT.

V is TRBV5-5 and J is TRBJ2-1; 8 bases line up with TRBD2. This CDR3 is 15 amino acids long. The junction had 5 bases not matched to a gene; V was cut back by 3 bases and J by 3 bases. Germline V gives CDR1 SGHKS, CDR2 YYEKEE (reference sequence). The CDR3 sequence: CASSSGLGDYNEQFF. The CDR3 nucleotides are TGTGCCAGCAGCTCGGGACTAGGGGACTACAATGAGCAGTTCTTC.

J is TRBJ2-5 and V is TRBV10-3; D is possibly TRBD2 (6 bases). Trimming stripped 6 bases from V and 2 bases from J, with 10 bases between. The germline V gene encodes CDR1 ENHRY and CDR2 SYGVKD. The CDR3 runs 13 residues. The CDR3, as DNA: TGTGCCATCAGAGGGACTGAGCAAGAGACCCAGTACTTC. This gives the protein CAIRGTEQETQYF.

The chain combines TRBV27 with TRBJ1-5; D is unresolved. The CDR3 is 14 amino acids. The V end lost 6 bases, the J end lost 0 bases, and 9 bases lay between the germline ends. The germline V gene has CDR1 MNHEY and CDR2 SMNVEV (reference sequence). This CDR3 is CASRGPYSNQPQHF. CDR3 sequence (DNA): TGTGCCAGCAGGGGCCCATATAGCAATCAGCCCCAGCATTTT.

J is TRBJ2-7 and V is TRBV6-1; the match to TRBD2 covers 10 bases. V was pared by 1 base and J by 2 bases, with 2 bases of the junction left unmatched. The CDR3 totals 15 residues. Germline CDR1 MNHNS, CDR2 SASEGT. CDR3: CASSEGTSGTYEQYF. DNA of the CDR3: TGTGCCAGCAGTGAAGGGACTAGCGGCACCTACGAGCAGTACTTC.

The V gene is TRBV4-3, the J gene TRBJ2-3; 11 bases align to TRBD2. Germline CDR1 reads LGHNA; CDR2 reads YSLEER. The CDR3 contains 18 residues. With 0 bases clipped from V and 5 bases from J, the junction kept 10 bases outside the gene matches. The CDR3 nucleotides are TGCGCCAGCAGCCAAGACTCGATAGCGGGAGGGCGGGTAGATACGCAGTATTTT. This encodes CASSQDSIAGGRVDTQYF.

This clone occurred a few times. The chain joins TRBV6-1 to TRBJ1-5; maybe TRBD1 (6 bases). There are 13 residues in the CDR3. Germline assignment: CDR1 MNHNS and CDR2 SASEGT. V lost 7 bases and J 7 bases, leaving 14 bases between the germline ends. The CDR3 DNA is TGTGCCAGCATTTCCACAGGGAGACAGCCCCAGCATTTT. It is translated as CASISTGRQPQHF.

CDR3 nucleotide sequence: TGCAGCGTCAAGGACAGGAGCAATCAGCCCCAGCATTTT. Protein product: CSVKDRSNQPQHF. The chain links TRBV29-1 to TRBJ1-5; TRBD1 matches 7 bases. Germline trimming cut 6 bases from V and 1 base from J; bases unmatched to any gene: 3. The CDR3 has 13 amino acids. Germline assignment: CDR1 SQVTM and CDR2 ANQGSEA. Supplemented by reference TRBV29-1 and TRBJ1-5, the full variable domain reads SAVISQKPSRDICQRGTSLTIQCQVDSQVTMMFWYRQQPGQSLTLIATANQGSEATYESGFVIDKFPISRPNLTFSTLTVSNMSPEDSSIYLCSVKDRSNQPQHFGDGTRLSIL.

The chain employs TRBV19 and TRBJ1-1; TRBD1 matches 12 bases. The CDR3 has 14 residues. Trimming took 6 bases from V and 11 from J; bases not matched to a gene: 10. Germline V gene lookup returns CDR1 LNHDA and CDR2 SQIVND (reference sequence). The CDR3 DNA sequence: TGTGCCAGTAGGAAATCGGGACAGGGGGCTTTGGCTTTCTTT. This sequence encodes CASRKSGQGALAFF.

The rearrangement links TRBV5-1 to TRBJ2-5, with 14 bases matching TRBD2. The J call may be mistaken, given a closer DNA end match to TRBJ2-7. Germline-derived CDR1 and CDR2 are SGHRS and YFSETQ. This CDR3 has 16 residues. In DNA form, the CDR3 reads TGCGCCAGCAGCTTGGGGACTAGCGGGAGGTTCTACGAGCAGTACTTC. Translated, it gives CASSLGTSGRFYEQYF.

The chain recombines TRBV12-2 with TRBJ2-5; TRBD1, the table's D call, was not compared with the DNA. TRBV12-2 is classified as a pseudogene. The CDR3 totals 18 residues. The CDR3 sequence is CASRQSAHRGPQQETQYF. As DNA, the CDR3 is TGTGCAAGTCGCCAAAGTGCACACAGGGGGCCACAACAAGAGACCCAGTACTTC.

The gene calls are TRBV5-6 and TRBJ2-6; D uncertain. Germline assignment: CDR1 SGHDT and CDR2 YYEEEE. This CDR3 is built from 15 residues. The V end was cut by 5 bases, the J end by 0 bases, with 9 bases between. CDR3 protein: CASRLFGSGANVLTF. In DNA, the CDR3 is TGTGCCAGCAGATTATTCGGCTCTGGGGCCAACGTCCTGACTTTC.

J is TRBJ1-2 and V is TRBV28; D is undetermined. The CDR3 extends over 14 amino acids. V was clipped by 5 bases and J by 2 bases, with 12 bases between them. Germline V CDR1 and CDR2: MDHEN, SYDVKM. Here the CDR3 reads CASSEEGNNYGYTF. The CDR3 DNA is TGTGCCAGCAGTGAAGAGGGCAACAACTATGGCTACACCTTC.